This TCR beta chain was obtained from a study of identical twins. Germline loops: CDR1 SQVTM, CDR2 ANQGSEA. The J segment lost 1 base and the V segment lost 2 bases, leaving 5 bases of the junction unmatched. This CDR3 is built from 14 residues. MiXCR, run by TCRdb on the 5' RACE reads, gives a single entry per CDR3 protein. Of 600,000 to 700,000 distinct CDR3 sequences listed, 21% were seen once; the top ten hold over 4%. Separately, the same data were catalogued under a study of T cells expressing NK-cell markers. That work states: There remained a lack of clarity about HCMV specificity of expanded NKG2C+ T cell clones.

The receptor's source is a young woman in good health. Specimen: PBMCs. The rearrangement uses TRBV29-1 and TRBJ2-7; 7 nucleotides match TRBD2. CDR3 bases: TGCAGCGTTGAATCTAGCGGCCGATCCTACGAGCAGTACTTC. It specifies CSVESSGRSYEQYF.